The clone carrying this TCR beta chain was counted between two and nine times. Its target is unknown. This entry belongs to a study of T-cell memory formation after mild COVID-19. Study-level points and caveats: The pre-infection memory compartment contained some responding clones, suggesting cross-reactive memory joined. Mainly in CM and EM were contracting CD4+ clones; CD8+ were in EMRA.

There are 13 residues in the CDR3. The germline gives CDR1 MNHEY, CDR2 SVGAGI. V was shortened by 0 bases and J by 6 bases, with 6 bases between the two germline ends. MiXCR was run by TCRdb on the 5' RACE reads, yielding one entry per CDR3 protein. Of a few hundred thousand distinct CDR3 sequences listed, around 10% are singletons. The TCR comes from a man aged 18 to 29 who had mild COVID-19 (a few samples of this study predate the infection). Cell type and time point are not known. The V gene is TRBV6-5, the J gene TRBJ2-1; D is uncertain. The sequenced sample was PBMCs or a T cell subset sorted from them (not recorded which). The CDR3 protein is CASSYSTLNEQFF. The CDR3 region has the DNA TGTGCCAGCAGTTACTCGACTCTCAATGAGCAGTTCTTC.